This T cell receptor (beta chain) came from a study of OX40 agonist ivuxolimab in advanced cancers. Study context: An anti-OX40 (CD134) antibody with agonistic activity, ivuxolimab, was administered to patients. Hepatocellular carcinoma, melanoma, renal cell or head and neck cancer affected the dose-escalation patients.

The CDR3 is 12 amino acids. CDR1 and CDR2 from the germline V gene are SEHNR and FQNEAQ (reference sequence). V lost 9 bases, J lost 0 bases, and 9 bases lay in between. With respect to this clone: Antigen specificity is unknown.

Method: immunoSEQ multiplex PCR; TCRdb's copy keeps in-frame clones and lacks some. The sample yields about 98,000 clones, roughly 85% seen once. Study-level results: Determination of antigen specificity was not performed for the expanded peripheral T cells.

This TCR was sampled from an adult with an advanced solid tumor such as melanoma, head and neck, liver or kidney cancer. This material consisted of CD4+ or CD8+ T cells sorted from blood, taken in a trial of the OX40 agonist ivuxolimab. The chain is built from TRBV7-9 and TRBJ2-7; D unclear. The CDR3, as DNA: TGTGCCAGTTCAAGGAACTCCTACGAGCAGTACTTC. This sequence encodes CASSRNSYEQYF.